This entry is about one T cell receptor (beta chain). Its target is not known. The sample holds other DNA sequences that translate to the same CDR3. V was trimmed by 1 base and J by 7 bases, leaving 8 bases between them. CDR1 and CDR2 from the germline V gene are LNHDA and SQIVND (reference sequence). The CDR3 is 13 amino acids. Sequenced by immunoSEQ multiplex PCR; TCRdb stores in-frame clones only, minus some. The table records 40,000 to 50,000 clones, roughly 90% of them present only once. The entry originates in a study of T cells in localized non-small cell lung cancer. Broader study findings: Heterogeneity remains possible because sequencing was limited to only one tumor region. In the blood, greater T cell density corresponded to longer overall survival.

The V call is TRBV19, the J call TRBJ2-1; a possible D gene is TRBD1 (6 bases). The source material was peripheral blood, sampled before any cancer treatment. This receptor was identified in a female donor over 55 with stage I squamous cell lung carcinoma. CDR3 nucleotide sequence: TGTGCCAGTAGTATAGGAGGGGGTAATGAGCAGTTCTTC. Translating gives CASSIGGGNEQFF.